Following are 30 T cell receptor beta chains from one sample sequenced in a study of control samples from healthy donors and cancer patients. Measured with immunoSEQ multiplex PCR; TCRdb has only the in-frame clones, and not every one. The profile shows 400,000 to 450,000 clones, 75% to 95% of them singletons. Sequenced: PBMCs. All receptors come from a man aged 35-49 years with head and neck cancer.

V gene TRBV5-1 combines with J gene TRBJ2-3, with D possibly being TRBD1 or TRBD2 (5 bases each). V dropped 0 bases and J dropped 9 bases, with 8 bases sitting between them. The CDR3 totals 12 residues. Germline V gene sequence: CDR1 SGHRS, CDR2 YFSETQ. CDR3 DNA sequence: TGCGCCAGCAGCTTGGGGGACGACACGCAGTATTTT. Protein: CASSLGDDTQYF.

The genes are TRBV30 and TRBJ2-7; TRBD2 matches at 7 bases. The CDR3 runs 13 residues. Germline V lookup: CDR1 GTSNPN, CDR2 SVGIG (reference sequence). J lost 7 bases, V lost 6 bases, and 12 bases had no gene match. The CDR3 sequence: CACGARGSREQYF. Here the CDR3 DNA reads TGTGCCTGCGGTGCGCGGGGGTCTCGGGAGCAGTACTTC.

The V gene is TRBV11-3, the J gene TRBJ1-6; 8 positions agree with TRBD1. This CDR3 is built from 15 residues. The V segment lost 0 bases and the J segment 7 bases; nucleotides outside the gene matches: 2. Germline assignment: CDR1 SGHNT and CDR2 YENEEA. The CDR3 spells CASSLDGQGNSPLHF. CDR3 bases: TGTGCCAGCAGCTTAGACGGACAGGGAAATTCACCCCTCCACTTT.

The V gene is TRBV6-5, the J gene TRBJ2-1; 12 bases are shared with TRBD2. There are 16 residues in the CDR3. Germline V gene data show CDR1 as MNHEY and CDR2 as SVGAGI. With 3 bases clipped from V and 7 bases from J, the junction kept 7 bases outside the gene matches. The CDR3 DNA is TGTGCCAGCAGTTATTTGACTAGCGGGAGATCGAATGAGCAGTTCTTC. Translated, it gives CASSYLTSGRSNEQFF.

This chain links TRBV9 with TRBJ2-5; D unresolved. The CDR3 extends over 13 amino acids. The germline gives CDR1 SGDLS, CDR2 YYNGEE. Trimming shortened V by 0 bases and J by 1 base, and 4 bases separated the two germline ends. DNA of the CDR3: TGTGCCAGCAGCGTAGAGGGCCAAGAGACCCAGTACTTC. Encoded protein: CASSVEGQETQYF.

The chain recombines TRBV30 with TRBJ2-1, with 12 bases lining up with TRBD2. Germline V gives CDR1 GTSNPN, CDR2 SVGIG (reference sequence). CDR3 size: 15 residues. J lost 7 bases, V lost 3 bases, and 7 bases had no gene match. The DNA of the CDR3 is TGTGCCTGGAGCGTGGGACTAGCGGGCGAGAATGAGCAGTTCTTC. Its protein is CAWSVGLAGENEQFF.

V and J are TRBV4-2 and TRBJ2-1, with 13 bases that match TRBD2. CDR3 length: 14 residues. J lost 13 bases, V lost 3 bases, and 6 bases had no gene match. The germline CDR1 and CDR2 sequences are LGHNA and YNFKEQ. DNA for the CDR3: TGTGCCAGCAGCCAGGCGGGACTAGCGGGACTTCAGTTCTTC. Residues: CASSQAGLAGLQFF.

The CDR3 loop reads CASSSPRGVYEQYF. DNA of the CDR3: TGTGCCAGCAGTTCCCCCAGGGGAGTATACGAGCAGTACTTC. V is TRBV6-5 and J is TRBJ2-7; weak D call: TRBD1 (6 bases). The germline V gene encodes CDR1 MNHEY and CDR2 SVGAGI. Trimming removed 4 bases from V and 4 bases from J, with 14 bases in between. This CDR3 is 14 amino acids long.

For the CDR3, the DNA is TGTGCCAGCAGCCTACAGGGTGGGAACACTGAAGCTTTCTTT. This translates into CASSLQGGNTEAFF. V gene TRBV11-2 combines with J gene TRBJ1-1; possibly TRBD1 for D (6 bases). Trimming cost V 5 bases and J 1 base, with 11 bases left between them. The germline V gene has CDR1 SGHAT and CDR2 FQNNGV. The CDR3 consists of 14 residues.

The chain recombines TRBV28 with TRBJ1-4; D remains unclear. Germline loops: CDR1 MDHEN, CDR2 SYDVKM. V was pared by 8 bases and J by 0 bases, with 13 bases between. This CDR3 is built from 15 residues. The CDR3 loop reads CASGAGWSTNEKLFF. The CDR3 nucleotides read TGTGCCAGCGGAGCCGGGTGGTCAACTAATGAAAAACTGTTTTTT.

The CDR3 here is CASSPTTRDYGYTF. CDR3 nucleotides: TGTGCCAGCAGTCCGACAACGAGGGACTATGGCTACACCTTC. The V and J genes are TRBV6-2 or TRBV6-3 and TRBJ1-2; D unclear. Germline lookup yields CDR1 MNHEY and CDR2 SVGEGT. V was clipped by 5 bases and J by 3 bases, with 13 bases between them. The CDR3 spans 14 residues.

In this sample, this clone turned up once. The chain combines TRBV3-1 (or the pseudogene TRBV3-2) with TRBJ2-7; D is possibly TRBD1 (5 bases). Trimming removed 1 base from V and 5 bases from J, with 9 bases in between. The CDR3 loop spans 13 amino acids. Germline lookup yields CDR1 LGHDT and CDR2 YNNKEL (reference sequence). CDR3 bases: TGTGCCAGCAGCCAAGTGGCAGGGCACGAGCAGTACTTC. As protein: CASSQVAGHEQYF.

The gene calls are TRBV7-2 and TRBJ1-1; no reliable D call. Germline lookup yields CDR1 SGHTA and CDR2 FQGNSA. The CDR3 runs 14 residues. V lost 1 base, J lost 5 bases, and 11 bases lay in between. The CDR3 coding sequence is TGTGCCAGCAGCTTAGAGCGGGGTTGGACTGAAGCTTTCTTT. This translates into CASSLERGWTEAFF.

J is TRBJ1-2 and V is TRBV5-5, with 8 bases that match TRBD1. V lost 4 bases, J lost 4 bases, and 6 bases stayed unmatched. This CDR3 comprises 14 residues. Germline values: CDR1 SGHKS, CDR2 YYEKEE (reference sequence). The CDR3 reads CASSLTGASYGYTF. DNA for the CDR3: TGTGCCAGCAGCCTGACAGGGGCGAGCTATGGCTACACCTTC.

This clone was seen just once. The chain has TRBV7-3 and TRBJ2-1; D may be TRBD2 (7 bases). The V end was cut by 4 bases, the J end by 7 bases, with 14 bases between. CDR1 and CDR2 (germline): SGHTA, FQGTGA. The CDR3 covers 14 residues. The CDR3 nucleotides are TGTGCCAGCAGCTCGGACGGGGGGCTGAATGAGCAGTTCTTC. This encodes CASSSDGGLNEQFF.

The V call is TRBV4-3, the J call TRBJ2-1, with D tentatively TRBD1 (5 bases). In germline, CDR1 is LGHNA, CDR2 YSLEER. V gave up 2 bases and J gave up 8 bases, with 13 bases separating them. The CDR3 length is 14 residues. This CDR3 is CASSQRRQPDEQFF. As DNA, the CDR3 is TGCGCCAGCAGCCAAAGACGACAGCCAGATGAGCAGTTCTTC.

The V gene is TRBV7-6, the J gene TRBJ2-7; tentatively, D is TRBD2 (7 bases). V was cut by 1 base and J by 2 bases, with 15 bases left in between. Per the germline V gene, CDR1 is SGHVS and CDR2 is FNYEAQ. The length of the CDR3 is 16 residues. The CDR3, as DNA: TGTGCCAGCAGCTTAGGGGGGGGGACACTTCCCTACGAGCAGTACTTC. Translating it yields CASSLGGGTLPYEQYF.

The J gene is TRBJ2-2, the V gene TRBV3-1 (or the pseudogene TRBV3-2); D possibly corresponds to TRBD1 (6 bases). V gave up 5 bases and J gave up 4 bases, with 11 bases separating them. CDR1 is LGHDT and CDR2 is YNNKEL in the germline V gene (reference sequence). This CDR3 region has 14 residues. The CDR3 DNA follows: TGTGCCAGCAGCGCACAGGGTTCCACCGGGGAGCTGTTTTTT. Protein sequence: CASSAQGSTGELFF.

There are a few counts of this clone. The chain has TRBV10-1 and TRBJ2-7; tentatively, D is TRBD1 or TRBD2 (5 bases each). The germline V and J ends were trimmed by 4 bases and 3 bases, with 13 bases remaining between them. The CDR3 loop spans 14 amino acids. In germline, CDR1 is WNHNN, CDR2 SYGVQD (reference sequence). This CDR3 is CASSGDWGNYEQYF. The CDR3, as DNA: TGCGCCAGCAGTGGAGATTGGGGGAACTACGAGCAGTACTTC.

The rearrangement links TRBV9 to TRBJ1-1; maybe TRBD1 (5 bases). Per the germline V gene, CDR1 is SGDLS and CDR2 is YYNGEE. Trimming took 5 bases from V and 0 from J, leaving 14 bases between them. The CDR3 is 15 residues long. The CDR3 sequence: CASSPLVGLNTEAFF. CDR3 nucleotides: TGTGCCAGCAGTCCACTCGTGGGACTGAACACTGAAGCTTTCTTT.

The genes are TRBV18 and TRBJ2-5; 10 nucleotides agree with TRBD1. Per germline, CDR1 KGHSH and CDR2 LQKENI. J gave up 5 bases and V 6 bases, and 9 bases lay outside the gene matches. The CDR3 length is 15 residues. The CDR3 here is CASSPGTGERETQYF. In DNA, the CDR3 is TGTGCCAGCTCTCCCGGGACAGGGGAGAGGGAGACCCAGTACTTC.

The V call is TRBV19, the J call TRBJ1-6, with D possibly TRBD1 on 5 matching bases. There are 14 residues in the CDR3. In germline, CDR1 is LNHDA, CDR2 SQIVND (reference sequence). V was shortened by 9 bases and J by 7 bases, with 16 bases between the two germline ends. This CDR3 reads CASREGSQNSPLHF. CDR3 coding DNA: TGTGCCAGCCGGGAGGGGTCCCAAAATTCACCCCTCCACTTT.

The chain carries TRBV6-5 and TRBJ2-7, with TRBD2 identical over 8 bases. Trimming removed 2 bases from V and 2 bases from J; junction bases left unmatched: 5. The length of the CDR3 is 15 residues. CDR1 is MNHEY, CDR2 SVGAGI, per germline. DNA of the CDR3: TGTGCCAGCAGTTACCGGACTAGCTCTACCTACGAGCAGTACTTC. Translating gives CASSYRTSSTYEQYF.

The V gene is TRBV20-1, the J gene TRBJ1-2; D not certain. Trimming took 7 bases from V and 6 from J, leaving 12 bases between them. CDR3 length: 11 amino acids. Germline CDR1 reads DFQATT; CDR2 reads SNEGSKA (reference sequence). For the CDR3, the DNA is TGCAGTGGGAAAGGGTTTGATGGCTACACCTTC. Translating it yields CSGKGFDGYTF.

The V and J genes are TRBV6-1 and TRBJ2-7; no firm D call. The germline CDR1 and CDR2 sequences are MNHNS and SASEGT. This CDR3 is built from 12 residues. Trimming cost V 3 bases and J 2 bases, with 5 bases left between them. The chain's CDR3 is CASSDSPYEQYF. The CDR3 DNA reads as TGTGCCAGCAGTGACAGTCCCTACGAGCAGTACTTC.

The gene calls are TRBV30 and TRBJ2-2; a weak D match, TRBD2 (5 bases). Germline V gene data show CDR1 as GTSNPN and CDR2 as SVGIG (reference sequence). Deletions cut 2 bases from V and 0 bases from J, with 13 bases between. The CDR3 length is 16 residues. The CDR3 here is CAWSLLGLANTGELFF. The CDR3 nucleotides read TGTGCCTGGAGTTTACTAGGACTCGCGAACACCGGGGAGCTGTTTTTT.

The CDR3 nucleotides read TGTGCCAGCAGCTACCAAGTCCCAAGCTACAATGAGCAGTTCTTC. This encodes CASSYQVPSYNEQFF. The chain recombines TRBV6-5 with TRBJ2-1, with D uncertain. The CDR3 is 15 amino acids. Germline V gene data show CDR1 as MNHEY and CDR2 as SVGAGI. V was cut by 6 bases and J by 3 bases, with 15 bases left in between.

V usage is TRBV5-8 and J usage is TRBJ2-2, with D hard to call. In germline, CDR1 is SGHTS, CDR2 YDEGEE. CDR3 length: 12 amino acids. The V end lost 4 bases, the J end lost 7 bases, and 8 bases lay between the germline ends. This CDR3 is CASSRGGGELFF. CDR3 sequence (DNA): TGTGCCAGCAGCCGCGGCGGCGGGGAGCTGTTTTTT.

The chain combines TRBV24-1 with TRBJ1-5; maybe TRBD1 (5 bases). CDR3 length: 13 residues. From germline, CDR1 is KGHDR and CDR2 SFDVKD. V was clipped by 9 bases and J by 4 bases, with 12 bases between them. CDR3 sequence reads: CATRETDNQPQHF. The CDR3 DNA follows: TGTGCCACCCGGGAGACAGATAATCAGCCCCAGCATTTT.

Written as DNA, the CDR3 is TGTGCCAGCAGTGTCGGCAGGGCTTTACAGCCCCAGCATTTT. Encoded protein: CASSVGRALQPQHF. The chain joins TRBV2 to TRBJ1-5; perhaps TRBD1 as D (5 bases). V gave up 4 bases and J gave up 7 bases, with 14 bases separating them. The CDR3 has 14 residues. CDR1 and CDR2 (germline): SNHLY, FYNNEI.